One and the same sample provided the 26 T cell receptor beta chains below, sequenced in a study of glioma-infiltrating T cells. Amplification of TCR alpha and beta CDR3 regions from RNA used iRepertoire nested multiplex PCR. In TCRdb, the multiplex PCR reads were re-called with MiXCR into one record per CDR3 protein. The table has approximately 400,000 distinct CDR3 sequences, more than 35% seen once; the top ten hold 12%. Material: glioma tissue, nonneoplastic brain tissue, or PBMCs (not recorded which). The source of these receptors is a human donor with low-grade glioma or glioblastoma, undergoing nonglioma brain surgery, or in good health (not recorded which).

The chain couples TRBV7-2 to TRBJ1-6; TRBD1 might be the D (5 bases). The CDR3 covers 16 residues. From germline, CDR1 is SGHTA and CDR2 FQGNSA. The ends were cut back, 5 bases at V and 5 bases at J, with 16 bases in the middle. The CDR3 loop reads CASSQVGTRDNSPLHF. In DNA form, the CDR3 reads TGTGCCAGCAGCCAAGTTGGGACTCGGGATAATTCACCCCTCCACTTT.

The V and J genes are TRBV24-1 and TRBJ2-1; 8 bases agree with TRBD1. Looked up from germline, CDR1 is KGHDR and CDR2 is SFDVKD. V dropped 3 bases and J dropped 3; count of bases not matched to a gene: 6. The CDR3 spans 16 residues. The CDR3 is CATSDAGTGLYNEQFF. As DNA, the CDR3 is TGTGCCACCAGTGATGCCGGGACAGGCCTCTACAATGAGCAGTTCTTC.

This clonotype was seen a few times. The V call is TRBV7-2, the J call TRBJ2-4; tentative D call: TRBD1 (6 bases). CDR3 length: 14 amino acids. Trimming cost V 2 bases and J 4 bases, with 9 bases left between them. Germline CDR1 reads SGHTA; CDR2 reads FQGNSA. The CDR3 loop reads CASSLSGQKNIQYF. The CDR3 bases are TGTGCCAGCAGCTTATCTGGACAGAAAAACATTCAGTACTTC.

On this clonotype itself: A much larger clone lies a single base off, so this may be a read error. J is TRBJ1-1 and V is TRBV28; D unresolved. The CDR3 totals 12 residues. CDR1 and CDR2 from the germline V gene are MDHEN and SYDVKM. The CDR3 nucleotides read TGTGCCAGCAGTTTGGGGTGGACTGAAGCTCTCTTT. Translation gives CASSLGWTEALF.

The V call is TRBV7-3, the J call TRBJ2-1; TRBD2 is a possible D gene (6 bases). The CDR3 runs 16 residues. Trimming stripped 5 bases from V and 2 bases from J, with 16 bases between. The germline V gene encodes CDR1 SGHTA and CDR2 FQGTGA. The CDR3 reads CASSQAGTGTYNEQFF. The CDR3 DNA reads TGTGCCAGCAGCCAAGCCGGGACTGGGACCTACAATGAGCAGTTCTTC.

This clonotype has ten or more counts. This chain connects TRBV6-2 or TRBV6-3 to TRBJ1-5, with TRBD1 identical over 7 bases. V lost 6 bases, J lost 3 bases, and 11 bases stayed unmatched. The CDR3 covers 16 residues. Germline assignment: CDR1 MNHEY and CDR2 SVGEGT. The CDR3 region has the DNA TGTGCCAGCAGAACCTACGACAGGGCCAACAATCAGCCCCAGCATTTT. This gives the protein CASRTYDRANNQPQHF.

This clonotype was counted only a few times. V usage is TRBV6-2 or TRBV6-3 and J usage is TRBJ2-7, with TRBD2 matching over 11 bases. Germline V lookup: CDR1 MNHEY, CDR2 SVGEGT. This CDR3 is built from 18 residues. V was clipped by 0 bases and J by 1 base; unmatched bases: 8. The DNA of the CDR3 is TGTGCCAGCAGTTACTCGAGGGGAACTAGCGGGAGTTCCTACGAGCAGTACTTC. This codes for CASSYSRGTSGSSYEQYF.

This clonotype was counted many times. The chain uses TRBV20-1 and TRBJ2-5; no clear D. CDR1 is DFQATT, CDR2 SNEGSKA, per germline (reference sequence). V gave up 7 bases and J gave up 0 bases, with 9 bases separating them. The CDR3 length is 12 residues. The CDR3 bases are TGCAGTGTCTATTCGTACCAAGAGACCCAGTACTTC. This encodes CSVYSYQETQYF.

The chain has TRBV25-1 and TRBJ1-1; D possibly corresponds to TRBD1 (5 bases). Trimming left V 6 bases short and J 7 bases short, with 18 bases between. The germline CDR1 and CDR2 sequences are MGHDK and SYGVNS. The CDR3 has 14 amino acids. CDR3 DNA: TGTGCCAGCAGCCCAGATCCGGGGGTCGGTGAAGCTTTCTTT. This translates into CASSPDPGVGEAFF. Based on the CDR3 plus reference TRBV25-1 and TRBJ1-1, the full variable domain is EADIYQTPRYLVIGTGKKITLECSQTMGHDKMYWYQQDPGMELHLIHYSYGVNSTEKGDLSSESTVSRIRTEHFPLTLESARPSHTSQYLCASSPDPGVGEAFFGQGTRLTVV.

A few counts support this clonotype. The chain links TRBV4-2 to TRBJ2-7, with 7 bases fitting TRBD2. Germline V CDR1 and CDR2: LGHNA, YNFKEQ. V was clipped by 1 base and J by 9 bases; unmatched bases: 3. The CDR3 has 12 residues. The CDR3 coding sequence is TGTGCCAGCAGCCAAGCGGGAGGACTGCAGTACTTC. Translation: CASSQAGGLQYF.

The chain has TRBV20-1 and TRBJ2-7, with 9 bases lining up with TRBD2. V shed 5 bases and J 2 bases; nucleotides not matched to a gene: 7. This CDR3 is built from 14 residues. CDR1 is DFQATT and CDR2 is SNEGSKA in the germline V gene (reference sequence). CDR3 sequence: CSAAWAGGPYEQYF. CDR3 DNA: TGCAGTGCTGCGTGGGCGGGAGGGCCCTACGAGCAGTACTTC.

This clonotype occurred once. A single base separates this from a much larger clone, so it may be a read error. The chain uses TRBV27 and TRBJ2-2; the D is unclear. Germline V gene lookup returns CDR1 MNHEY and CDR2 SMNVEV (reference sequence). The V gene lost 7 bases and the J gene lost 4 bases, with 10 bases spanning the gap. The CDR3 consists of 13 residues. CDR3 loop: CASIRTLTGELFF. CDR3 DNA: TGTGCCAGCATCAGGACCCTCACCGGGGAGCTGTTTTTT.

About this clonotype itself: One end of the junction fails to match germline, which may point to a read error. The chain links TRBV20-1 to TRBJ2-1; D tentatively fits TRBD1 or TRBD2 (6 bases each). The CDR3 has 15 amino acids. Germline CDR1 is DFQATT and CDR2 is SNEGSKA (reference sequence). CDR3 in amino acids: CGARGVREGGETQFF. In nucleotides, the CDR3 is TGCGGTGCTAGAGGAGTGCGGGAAGGGGGAGAGACCCAGTTCTTC.

Details on this clonotype: A read error may account for a junction end that differs from germline. Written as DNA, the CDR3 is TGTCCCAGCTCCCTCTTAGGGGGTTACAATGAGCAGTTCTTC. Its protein product is CPSSLLGGYNEQFF. This chain links TRBV27 with TRBJ2-1; D perhaps matches TRBD1 (6 bases). This CDR3 region has 14 residues. CDR1 MNHEY and CDR2 SMNVEV come from the germline V gene (reference sequence).

In this sample, this clonotype turned up many times. Here the CDR3 DNA reads TGTGCCAGCAGTTTCGGCGGGAACCAGCGAGATACGCAGTATTTT. Protein: CASSFGGNQRDTQYF. This chain connects TRBV28 to TRBJ2-3, with a possible D match to TRBD2 (6 bases). The CDR3 contains 15 residues. V shed 3 bases and J shed 5 bases, with 15 bases lying between them. Germline-derived CDR1 and CDR2 are MDHEN and SYDVKM.

The chain employs TRBV12-3 or TRBV12-4 and TRBJ1-2; D not resolved. V lost 4 bases and J lost 4, with 7 bases in between. The CDR3 length is 12 residues. The CDR3 loop is CASSSIAYGYTF. The CDR3 nucleotides are TGTGCCAGCAGTTCTATTGCCTATGGCTACACCTTC.

This clonotype was seen only a few times. The chain is built from TRBV29-1 and TRBJ2-3, with 8 bases lining up with TRBD1. With 5 bases clipped from V and 1 base from J, the junction kept 8 bases outside the gene matches. The CDR3 length is 15 residues. The germline gives CDR1 SQVTM, CDR2 ANQGSEA. CDR3 loop: CSVSQGAMGTDTQYF. CDR3 DNA: TGCAGCGTTTCTCAGGGGGCTATGGGCACAGATACGCAGTATTTT.

The chain couples TRBV6-2 or TRBV6-3 to TRBJ2-7; D uncertain. The V and J ends lost 1 base and 3 bases respectively, with 4 bases between them. CDR3 length: 12 amino acids. The germline V gene encodes CDR1 MNHEY and CDR2 SVGEGT. The CDR3 here is CASSYLNYEQYF. DNA for the CDR3: TGTGCCAGCAGTTACTTAAACTACGAGCAGTACTTC.

V is TRBV28 and J is TRBJ1-1, with D unresolved. Trimming removed 1 base from V and 2 bases from J, with 17 bases in between. The CDR3 runs to 17 residues. Looked up from germline, CDR1 is MDHEN and CDR2 is SYDVKM. The CDR3: CASSLFFVQRLNTEAFF. CDR3 in DNA: TGTGCCAGCAGTTTATTTTTTGTTCAGCGCCTCAACACTGAAGCTTTCTTT.

This clonotype appeared many times. The chain is built from TRBV27 and TRBJ1-2; D remains unclear. CDR1 and CDR2 from the germline V gene are MNHEY and SMNVEV (reference sequence). V was clipped by 3 bases and J by 0 bases, with 11 bases between them. The CDR3 loop spans 15 amino acids. This CDR3 reads CASSFLAEANYGYTF. For the CDR3, the DNA is TGTGCCAGCAGTTTCTTGGCGGAAGCTAACTATGGCTACACCTTC.

This clonotype showed up just a few times. The chain combines TRBV7-9 with TRBJ1-2; D gene unclear. The CDR3 loop spans 15 amino acids. The V gene's germline CDR1 is SEHNR and CDR2 FQNEAQ (reference sequence). Trimming removed 1 base from V and 4 bases from J, with 13 bases in between. CDR3: CASSLEEGLAYGYTF. In DNA form, the CDR3 reads TGTGCCAGCAGCTTAGAGGAGGGCCTCGCCTATGGCTACACCTTC.

This clonotype was observed a handful of times. The V and J genes are TRBV2 and TRBJ2-3; D uncertain. The V gene lost 4 bases and the J gene lost 6 bases, with 8 bases spanning the gap. The CDR3 contains 12 residues. Germline-derived CDR1 and CDR2 are SNHLY and FYNNEI. The CDR3, as DNA: TGTGCCAGCAGTGGCCAAAGGGATACGCAGTATTTT. This encodes CASSGQRDTQYF.

This clonotype has a handful of counts. The chain links TRBV28 to TRBJ2-1; possible D gene TRBD2, 5 bases. Per germline, CDR1 MDHEN and CDR2 SYDVKM. The CDR3 contains 15 residues. The V gene lost 3 bases and the J gene lost 4 bases, with 13 bases spanning the gap. The CDR3 DNA is TGTGCCAGCAGTTTCGGAGGAGCGTTTTACAATGAGCAGTTCTTC. Translated, it gives CASSFGGAFYNEQFF.

This clonotype appeared many times. The chain links TRBV28 to TRBJ1-2, with unresolved D. The CDR3 length is 13 residues. Germline V gives CDR1 MDHEN, CDR2 SYDVKM. The V end was cut by 6 bases, the J end by 4 bases, with 12 bases between. The CDR3 nucleotides are TGTGCCAGCAGAAGAAGGGTTGGCTATGGCTACACCTTC. This gives the protein CASRRRVGYGYTF.

There are many counts of this clonotype. The chain uses TRBV20-1 and TRBJ2-3; D remains ambiguous. Trimming cost V 6 bases and J 7 bases, with 11 bases left between them. This CDR3 is 11 amino acids long. The V gene's germline CDR1 is DFQATT and CDR2 SNEGSKA (reference sequence). The chain's CDR3 is CSAAGDYTQYF. The CDR3 DNA reads TGCAGTGCCGCAGGCGACTATACGCAGTATTTT.

With respect to this clonotype: This may stem from a read error, because a much larger clone lies one nucleotide away. This sequence joins TRBV28 and TRBJ2-3; D is unresolved. Germline loops: CDR1 MDHEN, CDR2 SYDVKM. This CDR3 spans 14 amino acids. The CDR3 nucleotides are TGTGCCAGCGGTTTCCCGGCAGACACAGATACGCAGTATTTT. This translates into CASGFPADTDTQYF.